The 8 T cell receptor beta chains below all came from one sample that was sequenced in a study of cytomegalovirus exposure and HLA in healthy donors. Both 60 Vbeta primers and 13 Jbeta primers went into the PCR. The repertoire was sequenced with immunoSEQ multiplex PCR; TCRdb's copy has only in-frame clones and lacks some. The sample carries around 170,000 clones, over 60% recorded once. The specimen sequenced was PBMCs. These receptors all come from a man aged 18-30 years in good health and CMV-seronegative.

In the case of this clone: An end of the junction differs from the germline gene, which may be a read error. V gene TRBV7-7 combines with J gene TRBJ1-5, with TRBD1 as a possible D gene (5 bases). CDR3 length: 15 residues. The germline V gene encodes CDR1 SSHAT and CDR2 FNYEAQ (reference sequence). The CDR3 region has the DNA TGTGCTAGCAGCTTAGTGCTCCAGGGAGGTCAGCCCCAGCATTTT. It encodes CASSLVLQGGQPQHF.

This chain links TRBV27 with TRBJ2-5; a possible D gene is TRBD2 (6 bases). Between the trimmed V and J ends, which lost 7 bases and 2 bases, there was a span of 17 bases. Looked up from germline, CDR1 is MNHEY and CDR2 is SMNVEV (reference sequence). The CDR3 has 15 residues. CDR3 sequence reads: CASTPRGGAQETQYF. The CDR3 DNA reads as TGTGCCAGCACCCCGCGGGGTGGGGCACAAGAGACCCAGTACTTC.

The chain carries TRBV6-5 and TRBJ1-2; 10 positions match TRBD1. The germline CDR1 and CDR2 sequences are MNHEY and SVGAGI. Germline trimming cut 7 bases from V and 7 bases from J; bases unmatched to any gene: 9. The CDR3 loop spans 14 amino acids. The chain's CDR3 is CASTREGQGSGYTF. CDR3 in DNA: TGTGCCAGCACCCGAGAGGGACAGGGGTCTGGCTACACCTTC.

This sequence joins TRBV10-3 and TRBJ1-5, with 8 bases that match TRBD1. CDR3 length: 16 residues. CDR1 and CDR2 (germline): ENHRY, SYGVKD. Trimming at V came to 6 bases and at J to 7 bases, leaving 14 bases not matched to a gene. The CDR3 region has the DNA TGTGCCATCAGCGAGAAATCTCAGGGGGCAAGGCAGCCCCAGCATTTT. As protein: CAISEKSQGARQPQHF.

The chain employs TRBV11-1 and TRBJ1-1, with D tentatively TRBD1 (5 bases). Germline V gene lookup returns CDR1 SGHAT and CDR2 FQDESV (reference sequence). Between the trimmed V and J ends, which lost 4 bases and 4 bases, there was a span of 10 bases. The CDR3 spans 13 residues. CDR3 DNA: TGTGCCAGCAGCTCCGGGGGGGGCACTGAAGCTTTCTTT. It translates to CASSSGGGTEAFF.

DNA for the CDR3: TGTGCCAGTAGTATAGGAGCTGGCGGGGGCCAAGAGACCCAGTACTTC. Translating gives CASSIGAGGGQETQYF. This chain joins TRBV19 and TRBJ2-5; 7 bases are a match to TRBD2. J lost 1 base, V lost 1 base, and 6 bases had no gene match. CDR1 and CDR2 from the germline V gene are LNHDA and SQIVND (reference sequence). CDR3 size: 16 residues.

The rearrangement joins TRBV9 to TRBJ2-2; a possible D gene is TRBD1 (5 bases). The V and J ends lost 4 bases and 5 bases respectively, with 6 bases between them. Germline V CDR1 and CDR2: SGDLS, YYNGEE. This CDR3 region has 12 residues. The CDR3 sequence: CASSPGTGELFF. Here the CDR3 DNA reads TGTGCCAGCAGCCCAGGGACCGGGGAGCTGTTTTTT.

The chain employs TRBV9 and TRBJ2-2; the D is unclear. V was cut by 4 bases and J by 5 bases, with 18 bases left in between. Germline V gives CDR1 SGDLS, CDR2 YYNGEE. CDR3 length: 16 residues. CDR3 region: CASSPRSSPTTGELFF. The CDR3 nucleotides read TGTGCCAGCAGCCCCCGATCTAGTCCCACTACCGGGGAGCTGTTTTTT.